A single sample gave rise to the 21 T cell receptor beta chains below, sequenced in a study of identical twins. TCRdb reanalysed the 5' RACE reads using MiXCR and keeps one entry per CDR3 protein. The top ten clones hold around 1.6% of a sample with about 890,000 distinct CDR3 sequences, about 12% of them seen once. The same data also contributed to another study, on yellow fever vaccine responses in identical twins.

The source material was PBMCs. The receptor set was obtained from a woman between 18 and 29 years old in good health.

The chain has TRBV2 and TRBJ2-3; 7 positions match TRBD2. Germline V CDR1 and CDR2: SNHLY, FYNNEI. The CDR3 is made up of 13 amino acids. V was pared by 6 bases and J by 4 bases, with 4 bases of the junction left unmatched. The CDR3 protein is CASRATSSDTQYF. The DNA of the CDR3 is TGTGCCAGCAGGGCGACTAGCTCAGATACGCAGTATTTT.

V gene TRBV20-1 combines with J gene TRBJ1-6, with D unresolved. From germline, CDR1 is DFQATT and CDR2 SNEGSKA (reference sequence). The V end was cut by 3 bases, the J end by 9 bases, with 15 bases between. The CDR3 extends over 14 amino acids. Written as DNA, the CDR3 is TGCAGTGCTAGGGACTCAGAGCGGGGTTCACCCCTCCACTTT. This encodes CSARDSERGSPLHF.

This clonotype occurred a few times. The V and J genes are TRBV7-6 and TRBJ2-5, with 7 bases identical to TRBD1. J gave up 3 bases and V 5 bases, and 6 bases lay outside the gene matches. The CDR3 has 14 residues. The germline V gene encodes CDR1 SGHVS and CDR2 FNYEAQ. The CDR3 region is CASSLDRVKETQYF. CDR3 nucleotide sequence: TGTGCCAGCAGCCTCGACAGGGTGAAAGAGACCCAGTACTTC.

This chain joins TRBV6-1 and TRBJ2-7, with no clear D. This CDR3 is 14 amino acids long. Germline assignment: CDR1 MNHNS and CDR2 SASEGT. Trimming left V 6 bases short and J 1 base short, with 13 bases between. CDR3: CASSMGLMSYEQYV. CDR3 bases: TGTGCCAGCAGCATGGGGTTAATGTCCTACGAGCAGTACGTC.

This clonotype was observed many times. The V gene is TRBV5-1, the J gene TRBJ2-6; 9 positions agree with TRBD2. The CDR3 has 16 residues. Germline values: CDR1 SGHRS, CDR2 YFSETQ. The V and J ends lost 5 bases and 3 bases, in that order; junction bases with no gene match: 6. CDR3 sequence: CASSSGTSFGANVLTF. In nucleotides, the CDR3 is TGCGCCAGCAGTTCCGGGACTAGCTTTGGGGCCAACGTCCTGACTTTC.

This clonotype occurred a few times. This chain uses TRBV27 with TRBJ2-3; TRBD1 is a possible D gene (5 bases). Trimming cost V 8 bases and J 4 bases, with 19 bases left between them. Germline values: CDR1 MNHEY, CDR2 SMNVEV (reference sequence). This CDR3 has 15 residues. This CDR3 is CASWTLGVSSDTQYF. CDR3 nucleotides: TGTGCCAGCTGGACGTTAGGGGTGTCGTCAGATACGCAGTATTTT.

This clonotype showed up just a few times. The CDR3 bases are TGCGCCAGCAGCGATCCGGGACGTCAAGAGACCCAGTACTTC. Translating gives CASSDPGRQETQYF. This chain joins TRBV5-1 and TRBJ2-5; D assignment may be TRBD1 or TRBD2 (5 bases each). Trimming left V 4 bases short and J 2 bases short, with 12 bases between. The CDR3 contains 14 residues. The germline CDR1 and CDR2 sequences are SGHRS and YFSETQ. The full variable domain, with the rest looked up from reference TRBV5-1 and TRBJ2-5, is KAGVTQTPRYLIKTRGQQVTLSCSPISGHRSVSWYQQTPGQGLQFLFEYFSETQRNKGNFPGRFSGRQFSNSRSEMNVSTLELGDSALYLCASSDPGRQETQYFGPGTRLLVL.

This clonotype came up many times. V usage is TRBV5-1 and J usage is TRBJ1-1; TRBD1 aligns across 7 bases. Germline-derived CDR1 and CDR2 are SGHRS and YFSETQ. Germline trimming cut 3 bases from V and 3 bases from J; bases unmatched to any gene: 5. CDR3 length equals 14 residues. The CDR3: CASSYRDRDTEAFF. In DNA, the CDR3 is TGCGCCAGCAGCTACCGGGACAGAGACACTGAAGCTTTCTTT.

The V gene is TRBV20-1, the J gene TRBJ2-1; D is ambiguous. There are 15 residues in the CDR3. The ends were cut back, 6 bases at V and 6 bases at J, with 21 bases in the middle. Germline V gene lookup returns CDR1 DFQATT and CDR2 SNEGSKA (reference sequence). The CDR3 region is CSALGPVLGSNEQFF. Written as DNA, the CDR3 is TGCAGTGCCTTGGGCCCGGTCCTGGGATCCAATGAGCAGTTCTTC.

Many counts were recorded for this clonotype. The rearrangement joins TRBV28 to TRBJ1-5; the match to TRBD1 covers 8 bases. This CDR3 has 16 amino acids. V was pared by 6 bases and J by 0 bases, with 7 bases of the junction left unmatched. Looked up from germline, CDR1 is MDHEN and CDR2 is SYDVKM. In DNA form, the CDR3 reads TGTGCCAGCAGCCAGGACAGGGTGCGTAGCAATCAGCCCCAGCATTTT. Amino acid sequence: CASSQDRVRSNQPQHF.

For the CDR3, the DNA is TGCGCCAGCAGCTTACGCAGACACAATGAGCAGTTCTTC. Translated: CASSLRRHNEQFF. The chain joins TRBV5-1 to TRBJ2-1; no clear D gene. The V and J ends lost 2 bases and 5 bases respectively, with 8 bases between them. The CDR3 is 13 amino acids. CDR1 SGHRS and CDR2 YFSETQ come from the germline V gene. Using reference TRBV5-1 and TRBJ2-1 for the parts outside the CDR3, the full variable domain is KAGVTQTPRYLIKTRGQQVTLSCSPISGHRSVSWYQQTPGQGLQFLFEYFSETQRNKGNFPGRFSGRQFSNSRSEMNVSTLELGDSALYLCASSLRRHNEQFFGPGTRLTVL.

This clonotype was found many times. This sequence joins TRBV12-3 or TRBV12-4 and TRBJ2-2, with D perhaps matching TRBD2 (6 bases). V was clipped by 4 bases and J by 6 bases, with 18 bases between them. The CDR3 extends over 16 amino acids. The CDR3 region is CASSSPTRNKAGELFF. The CDR3 bases are TGTGCCAGCAGTTCGCCGACTAGAAATAAGGCCGGGGAGCTGTTTTTT.

The chain couples TRBV7-8 to TRBJ2-7; 9 bases match TRBD1. This CDR3 is 15 amino acids long. CDR1 is SGHVS, CDR2 FQNEAQ, per germline. J lost 5 bases, V lost 5 bases, and 10 bases had no gene match. The CDR3 loop is CASSPRTGQGHEQYF. CDR3 sequence (DNA): TGTGCCAGCAGCCCGAGAACGGGACAGGGCCACGAGCAGTACTTC. Supplemented by reference TRBV7-8 and TRBJ2-7, the full variable domain reads GAGVSQSPRYKVAKRGQDVALRCDPISGHVSLFWYQQALGQGPEFLTYFQNEAQLDKSGLPSDRFFAERPEGSVSTLKIQRTQQEDSAVYLCASSPRTGQGHEQYFGPGTRLTVT.

This clonotype was seen more than once but under ten times. The J gene is TRBJ2-7, the V gene TRBV7-9, with D uncertain. The CDR3 runs to 14 residues. CDR1 is SEHNR, CDR2 FQNEAQ, per germline (reference sequence). V shed 6 bases and J shed 1 base, with 13 bases lying between them. This chain's CDR3 is CASSHTESSYEQYV. The DNA of the CDR3 is TGTGCCAGCAGTCACACCGAGTCTTCCTACGAGCAGTACGTC.

The chain uses TRBV7-9 and TRBJ2-3; D unclear. The V gene lost 5 bases and the J gene lost 0 bases, with 9 bases spanning the gap. CDR3 length: 14 amino acids. The germline CDR1 and CDR2 sequences are SEHNR and FQNEAQ (reference sequence). The chain's CDR3 is CASSRPFSTDTQYF. In DNA, the CDR3 is TGTGCCAGCAGCCGACCATTTAGCACAGATACGCAGTATTTT.

The chain's CDR3 is CATSETGQNTDTQYF. CDR3 DNA: TGTGCCACCAGCGAGACAGGACAGAACACAGATACGCAGTATTTT. The V and J genes are TRBV24-1 and TRBJ2-3, with a tentative D call TRBD1 (6 bases). Germline assignment: CDR1 KGHDR and CDR2 SFDVKD. Trimming removed 7 bases from V and 2 bases from J, with 15 bases in between. This CDR3 has 15 residues.

The chain couples TRBV5-1 to TRBJ2-1, with TRBD2 as a possible D gene (6 bases). This CDR3 contains 15 residues. V was shortened by 4 bases and J by 8 bases, with 19 bases between the two germline ends. Germline CDR1 reads SGHRS; CDR2 reads YFSETQ. CDR3 DNA: TGCGCCAGCAGCCTCCTGGACTACCTTACAGATGAGCAGTTCTTC. Translated, it gives CASSLLDYLTDEQFF. The full variable domain, rest sourced from reference TRBV5-1 and TRBJ2-1, is KAGVTQTPRYLIKTRGQQVTLSCSPISGHRSVSWYQQTPGQGLQFLFEYFSETQRNKGNFPGRFSGRQFSNSRSEMNVSTLELGDSALYLCASSLLDYLTDEQFFGPGTRLTVL.

This clonotype was counted ten times or more. The V call is TRBV5-5, the J call TRBJ1-5, with 11 nucleotides matching TRBD1. Germline CDR1 and CDR2: SGHKS and YYEKEE (reference sequence). J was trimmed by 5 bases and V by 0 bases; bases with no gene match: 1. CDR3 length equals 15 residues. For the CDR3, the DNA is TGTGCCAGCAGCTTGGAGGACAGGGGGCATCAGCCCCAGCATTTT. Protein product: CASSLEDRGHQPQHF.

A few counts support this clonotype. The chain has TRBV5-1 and TRBJ2-7; TRBD2 aligns across 10 bases. Germline assignment: CDR1 SGHRS and CDR2 YFSETQ. Trimming at V came to 5 bases and at J to 4 bases, leaving 9 bases not matched to a gene. The CDR3 length is 15 residues. CDR3 coding DNA: TGCGCCAGCAGTTTTCAGCGGGAGGGCCGGTACGAGCAGTACTTC. Translation: CASSFQREGRYEQYF.

This clonotype was seen a few times. The CDR3 sequence: CSVLSWVAGGSTGELFF. In nucleotides, the CDR3 is TGCAGCGTTCTGAGCTGGGTGGCGGGGGGCAGCACCGGGGAGCTGTTTTTT. This chain uses TRBV29-1 with TRBJ2-2; 8 bases line up with TRBD2. Germline CDR1 SQVTM, CDR2 ANQGSEA. Trimming removed 5 bases from V and 4 bases from J; junction bases left unmatched: 15. This CDR3 has 17 amino acids.

This clonotype has ten or more counts. The V call is TRBV3-1, the J call TRBJ1-1; TRBD1 is a possible D gene (5 bases). In germline, CDR1 is LGHDT, CDR2 YNNKEL (reference sequence). V was trimmed by 6 bases and J by 4 bases, leaving 9 bases between them. The CDR3 is made up of 12 amino acids. As DNA, the CDR3 is TGTGCCAGCAGTCGACAGACCACTGAAGCTTTCTTT. Protein sequence: CASSRQTTEAFF. The full variable domain, in which reference TRBV3-1 and TRBJ1-1 provide the parts outside the CDR3, is DTAVSQTPKYLVTQMGNDKSIKCEQNLGHDTMYWYKQDSKKFLKIMFSYNNKELIINETVPNRFSPKSPDKAHLNLHINSLELGDSAVYFCASSRQTTEAFFGQGTRLTVV.